The text below deals with one TCR beta chain. This entry belongs to a study of blood T cell repertoires in COVID-19. Whole-study context: Acute and convalescent COVID-19 specimens originated in the United States, Italy and Spain.

This table comes from immunoSEQ multiplex PCR, and its TCRdb copy is limited to in-frame clones, with some not included. The sample has some 130,000 clones; 60% to 80% are singletons. This receptor was identified in a man aged 55 to 70 who had recovered from COVID-19. The sequenced sample was peripheral blood.

In DNA, the CDR3 is TGTGCCAGCGCTCCCTCGGGGTTCAATCAGCCCCAGCATTTT. Amino acid sequence: CASAPSGFNQPQHF. The chain is built from TRBV27 and TRBJ1-5; no clear D. CDR3 length: 14 residues. V was pared by 8 bases and J by 3 bases, with 14 bases between. Germline CDR1 is MNHEY and CDR2 is SMNVEV (reference sequence).